This T cell receptor (beta chain) is drawn from a study of CD4 T cells in relation to SARS-CoV-2 and coronaviruses. Study information: TCR beta CDR3s were sequenced after approximately ten-day antigen culture of PBMCs. Convalescent patients had median age roughly 38 years, range about 21 to 80.

CD4 enrichment then naive enrichment separated naive from memory CD4+ cells. V lost 6 bases, J lost 0 bases, and 14 bases lay in between. Germline V lookup: CDR1 SQVTM, CDR2 ANQGSEA. The CDR3 is 14 residues long. A single count supports this clone. Antigen specificity is unknown. TCRdb keeps only in-frame clones here, not all; method: immunoSEQ multiplex PCR. Here the sample spans 38,000 or so clones, under 85% being singletons. The sequenced sample consisted of memory CD4+ T cells from PBMCs, cultured in vitro. The genes are TRBV29-1 and TRBJ2-5; D may be TRBD2 (6 bases). The sequence came from an adult with COVID-19. The CDR3 nucleotides are TGCAGCGTCCACCTTCTAGCGAACCAAGAGACCCAGTACTTC. As protein: CSVHLLANQETQYF.